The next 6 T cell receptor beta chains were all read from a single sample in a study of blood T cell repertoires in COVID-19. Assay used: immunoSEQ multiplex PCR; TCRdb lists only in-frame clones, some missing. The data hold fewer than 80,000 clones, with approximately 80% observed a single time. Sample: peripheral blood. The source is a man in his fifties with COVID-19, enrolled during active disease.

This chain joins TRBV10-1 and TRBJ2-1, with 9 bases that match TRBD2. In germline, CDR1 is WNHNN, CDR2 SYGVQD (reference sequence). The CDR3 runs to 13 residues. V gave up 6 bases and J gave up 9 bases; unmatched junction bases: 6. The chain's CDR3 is CASRAGGNSEQFF. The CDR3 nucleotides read TGCGCCAGCAGGGCGGGGGGGAACTCTGAGCAGTTCTTC.

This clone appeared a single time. The CDR3 region has the DNA TGTGCCATCAGCCGAGAGGTCAATCAGCCCCAGCATTTT. It translates to CAISREVNQPQHF. This rearrangement joins TRBV10-3 to TRBJ1-5; D remains ambiguous. The V and J ends lost 6 bases and 3 bases respectively, with 9 bases between them. The CDR3 contains 13 residues. CDR1 is ENHRY and CDR2 is SYGVKD in the germline V gene.

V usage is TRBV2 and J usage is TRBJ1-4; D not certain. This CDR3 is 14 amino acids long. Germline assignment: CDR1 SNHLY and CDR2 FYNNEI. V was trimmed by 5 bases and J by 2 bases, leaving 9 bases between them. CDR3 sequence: CASSRTRTNEKLFF. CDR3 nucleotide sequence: TGTGCCAGCAGTCGGACTAGGACTAATGAAAAACTGTTTTTT.

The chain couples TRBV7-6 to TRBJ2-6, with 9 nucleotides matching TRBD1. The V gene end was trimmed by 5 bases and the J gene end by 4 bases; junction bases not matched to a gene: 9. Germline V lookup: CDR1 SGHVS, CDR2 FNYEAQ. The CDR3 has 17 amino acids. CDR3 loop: CASSDWDREAGANVLTF. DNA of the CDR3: TGTGCCAGCAGCGATTGGGACAGGGAGGCAGGGGCCAACGTCCTGACTTTC.

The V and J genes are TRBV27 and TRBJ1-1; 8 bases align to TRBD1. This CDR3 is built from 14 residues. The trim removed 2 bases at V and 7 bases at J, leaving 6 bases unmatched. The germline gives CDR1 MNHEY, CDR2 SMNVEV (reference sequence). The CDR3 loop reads CASSLNQGAGEAFF. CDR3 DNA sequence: TGTGCCAGCAGTTTAAACCAGGGGGCTGGTGAAGCTTTCTTT.

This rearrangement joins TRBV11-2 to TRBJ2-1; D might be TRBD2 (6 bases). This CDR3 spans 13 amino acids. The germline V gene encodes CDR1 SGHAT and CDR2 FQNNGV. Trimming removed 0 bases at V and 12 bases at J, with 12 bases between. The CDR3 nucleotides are TGTGCCAGCAGCTTAGATCGGAGGGATCGGCAGTTCTTC. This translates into CASSLDRRDRQFF.